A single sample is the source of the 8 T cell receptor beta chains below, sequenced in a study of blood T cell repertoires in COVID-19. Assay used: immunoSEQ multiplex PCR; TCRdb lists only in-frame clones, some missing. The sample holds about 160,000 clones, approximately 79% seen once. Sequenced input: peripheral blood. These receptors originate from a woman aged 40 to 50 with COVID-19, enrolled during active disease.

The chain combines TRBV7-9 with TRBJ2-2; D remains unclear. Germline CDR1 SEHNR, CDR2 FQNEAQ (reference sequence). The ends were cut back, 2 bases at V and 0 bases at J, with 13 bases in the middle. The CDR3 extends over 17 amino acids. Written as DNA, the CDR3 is TGTGCCAGCAGCTTACCCCGCGTTTCCGCGAACACCGGGGAGCTGTTTTTT. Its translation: CASSLPRVSANTGELFF.

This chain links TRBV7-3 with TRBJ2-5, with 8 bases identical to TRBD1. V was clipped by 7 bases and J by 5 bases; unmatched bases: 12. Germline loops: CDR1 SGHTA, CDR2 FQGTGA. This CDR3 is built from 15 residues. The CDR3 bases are TGTGCCAGCACGGCCGGACAGGGAGGAAGGGAGACCCAGTACTTC. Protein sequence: CASTAGQGGRETQYF.

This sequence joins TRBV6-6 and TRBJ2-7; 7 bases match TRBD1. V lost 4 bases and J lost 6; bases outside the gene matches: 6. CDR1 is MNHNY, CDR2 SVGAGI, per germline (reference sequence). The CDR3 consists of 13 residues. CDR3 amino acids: CASSSQGSREQYV. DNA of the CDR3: TGTGCCAGCAGTTCACAGGGGTCTCGCGAGCAGTACGTC.

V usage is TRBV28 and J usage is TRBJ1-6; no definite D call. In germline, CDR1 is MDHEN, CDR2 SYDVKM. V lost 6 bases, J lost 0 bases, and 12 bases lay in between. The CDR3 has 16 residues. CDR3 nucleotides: TGTGCCAGCAGGAAAAGAGGTAGCTCCTATAATTCACCCCTCCACTTT. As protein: CASRKRGSSYNSPLHF. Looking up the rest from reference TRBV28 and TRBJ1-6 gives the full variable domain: DVKVTQSSRYLVKRTGEKVFLECVQDMDHENMFWYRQDPGLGLRLIYFSYDVKMKEKGDIPEGYSVSREKKERFSLILESASTNQTSMYLCASRKRGSSYNSPLHFGNGTRLTVT.

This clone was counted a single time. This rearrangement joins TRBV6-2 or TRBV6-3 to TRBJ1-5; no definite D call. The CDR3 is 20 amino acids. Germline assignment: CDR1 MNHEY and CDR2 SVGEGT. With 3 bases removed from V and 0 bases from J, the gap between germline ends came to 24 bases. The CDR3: CASSYSLMGSNRYSNQPQHF. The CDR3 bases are TGTGCCAGCAGTTATAGTTTAATGGGCAGTAACCGCTATAGCAATCAGCCCCAGCATTTT.

CDR3 nucleotides: TGTGCCTGGAGTGTTAAAGGGAGTATCGCCGGGGAGCTGTTTTTT. It is translated as CAWSVKGSIAGELFF. The chain has TRBV30 and TRBJ2-2; a weak D match, TRBD2 (5 bases). Trimming left V 0 bases short and J 6 bases short, with 14 bases between. There are 15 residues in the CDR3. The germline V gene has CDR1 GTSNPN and CDR2 SVGIG (reference sequence). The variable domain in full, completed from reference TRBV30 and TRBJ2-2, reads SQTIHQWPATLVQPVGSPLSLECTVEGTSNPNLYWYRQAAGRGLQLLFYSVGIGQISSEVPQNLSASRPQDRQFILSSKKLLLSDSGFYLCAWSVKGSIAGELFFGEGSRLTVL.

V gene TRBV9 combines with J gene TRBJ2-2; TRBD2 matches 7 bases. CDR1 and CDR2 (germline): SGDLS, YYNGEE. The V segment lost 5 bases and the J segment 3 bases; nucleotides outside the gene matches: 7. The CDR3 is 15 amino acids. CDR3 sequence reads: CASRSGTTDTGELFF. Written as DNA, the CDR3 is TGTGCCAGCAGGTCCGGGACTACCGACACCGGGGAGCTGTTTTTT. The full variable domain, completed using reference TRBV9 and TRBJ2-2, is DSGVTQTPKHLITATGQRVTLRCSPRSGDLSVYWYQQSLDQGLQFLIQYYNGEERAKGNILERFSAQQFPDLHSELNLSSLELGDSALYFCASRSGTTDTGELFFGEGSRLTVL.

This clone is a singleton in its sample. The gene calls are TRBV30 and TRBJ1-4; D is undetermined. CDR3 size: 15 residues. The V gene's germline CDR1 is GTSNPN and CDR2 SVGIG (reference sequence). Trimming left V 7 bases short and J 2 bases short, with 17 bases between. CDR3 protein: CAYQTGWRTNEKLFF. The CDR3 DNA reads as TGTGCCTACCAGACGGGCTGGAGGACTAATGAAAAACTGTTTTTT.